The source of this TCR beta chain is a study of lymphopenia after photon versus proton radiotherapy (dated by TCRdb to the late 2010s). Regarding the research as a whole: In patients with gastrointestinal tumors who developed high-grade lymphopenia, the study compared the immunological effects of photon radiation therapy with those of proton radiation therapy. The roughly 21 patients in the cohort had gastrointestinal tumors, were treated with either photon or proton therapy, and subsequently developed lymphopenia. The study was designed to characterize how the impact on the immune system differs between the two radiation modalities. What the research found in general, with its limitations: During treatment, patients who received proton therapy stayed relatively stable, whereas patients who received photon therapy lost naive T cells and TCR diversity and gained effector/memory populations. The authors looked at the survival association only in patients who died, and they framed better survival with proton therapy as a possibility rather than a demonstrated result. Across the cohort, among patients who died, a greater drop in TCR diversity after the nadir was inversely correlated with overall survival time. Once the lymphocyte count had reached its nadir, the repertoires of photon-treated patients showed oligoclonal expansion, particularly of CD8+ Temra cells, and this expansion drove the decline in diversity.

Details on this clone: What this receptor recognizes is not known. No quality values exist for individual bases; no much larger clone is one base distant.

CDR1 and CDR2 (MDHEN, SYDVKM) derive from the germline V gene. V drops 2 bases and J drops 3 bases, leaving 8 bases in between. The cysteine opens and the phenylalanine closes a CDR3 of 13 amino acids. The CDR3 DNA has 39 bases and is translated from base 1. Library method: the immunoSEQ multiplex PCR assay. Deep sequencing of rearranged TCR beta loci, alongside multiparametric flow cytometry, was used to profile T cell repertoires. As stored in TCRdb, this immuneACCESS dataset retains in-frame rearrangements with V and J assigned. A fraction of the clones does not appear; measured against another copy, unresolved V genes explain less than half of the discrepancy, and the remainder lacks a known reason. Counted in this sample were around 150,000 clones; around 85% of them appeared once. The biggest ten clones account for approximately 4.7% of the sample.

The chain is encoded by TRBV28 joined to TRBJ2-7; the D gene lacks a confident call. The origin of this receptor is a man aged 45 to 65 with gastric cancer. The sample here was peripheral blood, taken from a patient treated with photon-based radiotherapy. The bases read TGTGCCAGCAGTTTAACCACAATCTACGAGCAGTACTTC. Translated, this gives CASSLTTIYEQYF.